The 10 T cell receptor beta chains listed next were all sequenced from one sample in a study of CD8 T cells in ankylosing spondylitis. TCRdb analysed the 5' RACE reads with MiXCR anew, one entry per CDR3 protein. Of 100,000 to 150,000 distinct CDR3 sequences in the sample, around 9% are singletons; the top ten hold 3% to 4%. The sequenced sample was blood, either unsorted or a sorted T cell fraction (not recorded which). These receptors were collected from a male donor with ankylosing spondylitis or in good health (not recorded which).

Concerning this clonotype: A much larger clone lies one base from this, so it may be a read error. The chain employs TRBV7-3 and TRBJ2-2, with 15 positions matching TRBD2. This CDR3 is 19 amino acids long. Germline CDR1 SGHTA, CDR2 FQGTGA. CDR3 region: CASSFGGLAGGRNIGELFF. The CDR3 nucleotides read TGTGCCAGCAGCTTCGGAGGACTAGCGGGAGGGAGGAACATCGGGGAGCTGTTTTTT.

This clonotype was observed at least ten times. The V gene is TRBV9, the J gene TRBJ2-3, with 11 bases that match TRBD2. J gave up 0 bases and V 2 bases, and 2 bases lay outside the gene matches. Per germline, CDR1 SGDLS and CDR2 YYNGEE. The CDR3 totals 16 residues. CDR3 DNA: TGTGCCAGCAGCGTTGGGACTAGCGGTAGCACAGATACGCAGTATTTT. Translation: CASSVGTSGSTDTQYF.

In DNA, the CDR3 is TGCAGCGTTGAAGATTCCGGGGGGAGCTCCTACGAGCAGTACTTC. Protein sequence: CSVEDSGGSSYEQYF. The chain employs TRBV29-1 and TRBJ2-7; 7 bases line up with TRBD2. Germline V CDR1 and CDR2: SQVTM, ANQGSEA. With 0 bases clipped from V and 0 bases from J, the junction kept 5 bases outside the gene matches. The CDR3 sequence is 15 residues long.

The chain is built from TRBV12-3 or TRBV12-4 and TRBJ2-3, with 7 positions matching TRBD2. Trimming at V came to 8 bases and at J to 5 bases, leaving 4 bases not matched to a gene. The CDR3 length is 12 residues. Here the CDR3 reads CASGRDVDTQYF. CDR3 coding DNA: TGTGCCAGCGGGAGGGATGTAGATACGCAGTATTTT.

There are many counts of this clonotype. The chain combines TRBV3-1 with TRBJ2-7; D is perhaps TRBD1 or TRBD2 (5 bases each). V was trimmed by 4 bases and J by 0 bases, leaving 13 bases between them. The germline gives CDR1 LGHDT, CDR2 YNNKEL (reference sequence). CDR3 size: 15 residues. CDR3 DNA sequence: TGTGCCAGCAGCCGAGGGCCAGGGAGCTCCTACGAGCAGTACTTC. This gives the protein CASSRGPGSSYEQYF.

The table lists this clonotype with many counts. V gene TRBV27 combines with J gene TRBJ2-1, with D unclear. The germline gives CDR1 MNHEY, CDR2 SMNVEV (reference sequence). There are 12 residues in the CDR3. V lost 7 bases, J lost 6 bases, and 10 bases lay in between. The CDR3 DNA follows: TGTGCCAGCAAGTCGGGTCTCAATGAGCAGTTCTTC. Translated: CASKSGLNEQFF.

CDR3 nucleotides: TGTGCCAGCAGCCCATCGCGGAGCACAGATACGCAGTATTTT. Its protein is CASSPSRSTDTQYF. This sequence joins TRBV7-3 and TRBJ2-3; no clear D gene. Germline V gene lookup returns CDR1 SGHTA and CDR2 FQGTGA. The CDR3 extends over 14 amino acids. Trimming took 5 bases from V and 0 from J, leaving 9 bases between them.

This clonotype was seen a single time. A much larger clone is a single base away; this may be a read error. This rearrangement joins TRBV10-3 to TRBJ2-7; 12 bases match TRBD1. Germline trimming cut 10 bases from V and 5 bases from J; bases unmatched to any gene: 9. This CDR3 is built from 14 residues. CDR1 is ENHRY and CDR2 is SYGVKD in the germline V gene. Here the CDR3 reads CATSGQGAFHEQYF. The DNA for the CDR3 is TGTGCCACCTCGGGACAGGGGGCTTTCCACGAGCAGTACTTC.

This clonotype was counted many times. V gene TRBV4-2 combines with J gene TRBJ2-1; the match to TRBD2 covers 9 bases. The V gene end was trimmed by 2 bases and the J gene end by 4 bases; junction bases not matched to a gene: 9. This CDR3 has 17 amino acids. Germline V lookup: CDR1 LGHNA, CDR2 YNFKEQ. The CDR3 sequence: CASSQWGPGLAYNEQFF. The CDR3 nucleotides are TGTGCCAGCAGCCAATGGGGACCGGGACTAGCTTACAATGAGCAGTTCTTC.

The V call is TRBV4-1, the J call TRBJ2-6, with 9 bases aligning to TRBD1. V trimming: 0 bases; J trimming: 0 bases; junction bases outside the gene matches: 6. The CDR3 is 19 amino acids. Germline assignment: CDR1 MGHRA and CDR2 YSYEKL. The CDR3 bases are TGCGCCAGCAGCCAAGAGCCGGGACAGGGATCCTCTGGGGCCAACGTCCTGACTTTC. It codes for CASSQEPGQGSSGANVLTF.